The 28 T cell receptor beta chains given below trace back to one sample, sequenced in a study of cytomegalovirus exposure and HLA in healthy donors. 60 Vbeta and 13 Jbeta primers were used in PCR. Sequenced by immunoSEQ multiplex PCR; TCRdb stores in-frame clones only, minus some. The sample includes over 85,000 clones, under 75% of them seen just once. Sequencing was carried out using PBMCs. The receptors stem from a female donor in good health and CMV-seronegative.

This clone was picked up a small number of times. The chain has TRBV18 and TRBJ2-7, with 8 bases that match TRBD1. Germline CDR1 KGHSH, CDR2 LQKENI. V was pared by 6 bases and J by 5 bases, with 6 bases of the junction left unmatched. The CDR3 length is 13 residues. The CDR3 region is CASSLDRGNEQYF. CDR3 nucleotide sequence: TGTGCCAGCTCCCTTGACAGGGGCAACGAGCAGTACTTC.

This chain joins TRBV9 and TRBJ2-1; TRBD2 agrees at 7 bases. The germline V gene has CDR1 SGDLS and CDR2 YYNGEE. This CDR3 comprises 15 residues. With 4 bases clipped from V and 7 bases from J, the junction kept 11 bases outside the gene matches. CDR3 nucleotides: TGTGCCAGCAGCCCCGCCGGACTAGTCGGGAATGAGCAGTTCTTC. Translated, it gives CASSPAGLVGNEQFF.

J is TRBJ2-7 and V is TRBV11-2; a weak D match, TRBD1 (5 bases). The V gene's germline CDR1 is SGHAT and CDR2 FQNNGV. This CDR3 contains 14 residues. The V gene lost 5 bases and the J gene lost 4 bases, with 15 bases spanning the gap. Written as DNA, the CDR3 is TGTGCCAGCAGCCAGGGTCGAACCGGGTACGAGCAGTACTTC. Amino acids: CASSQGRTGYEQYF.

This chain connects TRBV5-6 to TRBJ2-7, with 9 bases identical to TRBD2. Germline V gives CDR1 SGHDT, CDR2 YYEEEE. The CDR3 has 14 residues. J lost 6 bases, V lost 3 bases, and 7 bases had no gene match. For the CDR3, the DNA is TGTGCCAGCAGCTGGGGGACTAGCCCCCTCGAGCAGTACTTC. It encodes CASSWGTSPLEQYF.

The V and J genes are TRBV9 and TRBJ1-6; TRBD1 agrees at 8 bases. With V trimmed by 0 bases and J by 9 bases, 11 bases remained unmatched. Germline assignment: CDR1 SGDLS and CDR2 YYNGEE. The length of the CDR3 is 17 residues. The CDR3 loop reads CASSVDGWTGSSSPLHF. In nucleotides, the CDR3 is TGTGCCAGCAGCGTAGACGGGTGGACAGGGAGTAGTTCACCCCTCCACTTT.

A single count supports this clone. The rearrangement links TRBV15 to TRBJ2-1; possibly TRBD1 for D (6 bases). This CDR3 contains 13 residues. V was trimmed by 0 bases and J by 9 bases, leaving 9 bases between them. CDR1 and CDR2 from the germline V gene are LNHNV and YYDKDF (reference sequence). The CDR3 sequence: CATSRDGQSEQFF. In DNA form, the CDR3 reads TGTGCCACCAGCAGAGATGGACAGTCTGAGCAGTTCTTC.

The V gene is TRBV6-1, the J gene TRBJ2-7, with 7 positions matching TRBD2. This CDR3 is 15 amino acids long. Germline V gene data show CDR1 as MNHNS and CDR2 as SASEGT. V dropped 7 bases and J dropped 0; count of bases not matched to a gene: 9. CDR3 DNA sequence: TGTGCCAGCACCGAAGAGGCTAGCGGCTCCTACGAGCAGTACTTC. It translates to CASTEEASGSYEQYF.

The chain combines TRBV5-1 with TRBJ2-4; 7 nucleotides match TRBD1. This CDR3 region has 14 residues. The J segment lost 5 bases and the V segment lost 5 bases, leaving 7 bases of the junction unmatched. Germline V gives CDR1 SGHRS, CDR2 YFSETQ. CDR3 sequence (DNA): TGCGCCAGCAGTTTCCGGGACAGAGAAAACATTCAGTACTTC. It specifies CASSFRDRENIQYF.

The chain links TRBV5-1 to TRBJ2-3; no clear D gene. CDR1 and CDR2 from the germline V gene are SGHRS and YFSETQ. The CDR3 length is 13 residues. Trimming removed 6 bases from V and 2 bases from J, with 10 bases in between. CDR3 loop: CASNNADTDTQYF. CDR3 sequence (DNA): TGCGCCAGCAACAACGCCGACACAGATACGCAGTATTTT.

This clone was found a few times. The genes are TRBV30 and TRBJ1-1, with a weak D call TRBD1 (6 bases). Germline V CDR1 and CDR2: GTSNPN, SVGIG (reference sequence). The V end was cut by 3 bases, the J end by 2 bases, with 13 bases between. The CDR3 runs to 14 residues. The CDR3 is CAWSHWTANTEAFF. CDR3 nucleotides: TGTGCCTGGAGCCATTGGACAGCCAACACTGAAGCTTTCTTT.

The V and J genes are TRBV6-5 and TRBJ1-2, with a tentative D call TRBD1 (6 bases). Trimming removed 7 bases from V and 4 bases from J, with 10 bases in between. The CDR3 is 12 residues long. Germline V CDR1 and CDR2: MNHEY, SVGAGI. The CDR3 DNA reads TGTGCCAGCAAGGGACATCCCTATGGCTACACCTTC. Its translation is CASKGHPYGYTF.

V is TRBV11-2 and J is TRBJ2-5; TRBD1 might be the D (5 bases). The CDR3 is 15 residues long. Trimming took 1 base from V and 1 from J, leaving 10 bases between them. CDR1 and CDR2 (germline): SGHAT, FQNNGV. The CDR3, as DNA: TGTGCCAGCAGCTTAGCAATGGGGCTCCAAGAGACCCAGTACTTC. Translation gives CASSLAMGLQETQYF.

The chain couples TRBV15 to TRBJ2-4; 10 bases fit TRBD2. Trimming took 1 base from V and 9 from J; bases not matched to a gene: 12. Per the germline V gene, CDR1 is LNHNV and CDR2 is YYDKDF (reference sequence). This CDR3 region has 17 residues. The CDR3 coding sequence is TGTGCCACCAGCAGAGCAGGGACTAGCGTAGGACTTGGCATTCAGTACTTC. It encodes CATSRAGTSVGLGIQYF.

V gene TRBV19 combines with J gene TRBJ2-1, with D tentatively TRBD2 (7 bases). The V gene's germline CDR1 is LNHDA and CDR2 SQIVND (reference sequence). This CDR3 has 15 residues. Trimming shortened V by 2 bases and J by 10 bases, and 18 bases separated the two germline ends. The CDR3 loop is CASSITGGSSKEQFF. The CDR3 DNA follows: TGTGCCAGTAGTATAACGGGGGGCTCTTCAAAGGAGCAGTTCTTC.

This clone was seen more than once but under ten times. The same CDR3 arises from other DNA sequences in this sample as well. The rearrangement links TRBV19 to TRBJ2-3; the D gene is possibly TRBD1 (6 bases). Between the trimmed V and J ends, which lost 3 bases and 1 base, there was a span of 8 bases. Germline values: CDR1 LNHDA, CDR2 SQIVND (reference sequence). The CDR3 extends over 14 amino acids. CDR3 coding DNA: TGTGCCAGTAGTATTGAGGGGGGCACAGATACGCAGTATTTT. It encodes CASSIEGGTDTQYF.

This clone has more than one count but fewer than ten. This chain uses TRBV11-2 with TRBJ2-7; the D is unclear. This CDR3 is built from 14 residues. In germline, CDR1 is SGHAT, CDR2 FQNNGV. V was trimmed by 1 base and J by 1 base, leaving 8 bases between them. CDR3: CASSLAWQSYEQYF. The CDR3 DNA reads as TGTGCCAGCAGCTTAGCCTGGCAGTCCTACGAGCAGTACTTC.

This clone was seen a single time. This chain links TRBV7-6 with TRBJ2-5, with D perhaps TRBD2 (5 bases). The CDR3 is 13 residues long. V was cut by 7 bases and J by 1 base, with 10 bases left in between. Germline V gene lookup returns CDR1 SGHVS and CDR2 FNYEAQ. The CDR3 loop reads CASIPSGQETQYF. Written as DNA, the CDR3 is TGTGCCAGCATCCCCAGCGGCCAAGAGACCCAGTACTTC.

This clone was recorded once. The rearrangement uses TRBV18 and TRBJ2-7; D unresolved. Germline V gives CDR1 KGHSH, CDR2 LQKENI. The CDR3 extends over 13 amino acids. V was pared by 0 bases and J by 6 bases, with 9 bases between. The CDR3 nucleotides read TGTGCCAGCTCACCACCCTATCCGGGCGAGCAGTACTTC. Its protein is CASSPPYPGEQYF.

This chain links TRBV7-9 with TRBJ2-1; TRBD1 agrees at 7 bases. J was trimmed by 2 bases and V by 5 bases; bases with no gene match: 6. This CDR3 has 15 amino acids. Germline loops: CDR1 SEHNR, CDR2 FQNEAQ (reference sequence). The CDR3 region is CASSGRRGTYNEQFF. The DNA for the CDR3 is TGTGCCAGCAGCGGGCGCAGGGGGACCTACAATGAGCAGTTCTTC.

The V and J genes are TRBV7-9 and TRBJ1-2; maybe TRBD1 (6 bases). This CDR3 is built from 13 residues. Per germline, CDR1 SEHNR and CDR2 FQNEAQ (reference sequence). The ends were cut back, 11 bases at V and 8 bases at J, with 21 bases in the middle. The chain's CDR3 is CAATWGHVEGYTF. CDR3 DNA sequence: TGTGCCGCCACTTGGGGGCATGTGGAAGGCTACACCTTC. Using reference TRBV7-9 and TRBJ1-2 for the parts outside the CDR3, the full variable domain is DTGVSQNPRHKITKRGQNVTFRCDPISEHNRLYWYRQTLGQGPEFLTYFQNEAQLEKSRLLSDRFSAERPKGSFSTLEIQRTEQGDSAMYLCAATWGHVEGYTFGSGTRLTVV.

The chain is built from TRBV27 and TRBJ2-3, with D possibly TRBD2 on 6 matching bases. V lost 10 bases and J 0 bases, leaving 23 bases between the germline ends. The germline V gene encodes CDR1 MNHEY and CDR2 SMNVEV (reference sequence). CDR3 length: 17 amino acids. CDR3 nucleotides: TGTGCCACCCATCGGCTAGCGATACCCGTTAGCACAGATACGCAGTATTTT. Its protein product is CATHRLAIPVSTDTQYF.

The J gene is TRBJ1-1, the V gene TRBV27, with D uncertain. Trimming left V 3 bases short and J 4 bases short, with 9 bases between. Germline-derived CDR1 and CDR2 are MNHEY and SMNVEV (reference sequence). The CDR3 totals 13 residues. The CDR3 loop reads CASSFQEGTEAFF. CDR3 sequence (DNA): TGTGCCAGCAGTTTCCAGGAGGGCACTGAAGCTTTCTTT.

This clone appeared a single time. J is TRBJ2-5 and V is TRBV12-5, with TRBD1 identical over 10 bases. Near its end, the DNA agrees better with TRBJ2-7, so the J call may be wrong. Germline CDR1 and CDR2: LGHNT and FRNRAP. The CDR3 loop spans 15 amino acids. CDR3: CASGTRQGAHTEQYF. The CDR3 DNA follows: TGTGCTAGTGGTACCCGACAGGGGGCCCATACCGAGCAGTACTTC.

The rearrangement joins TRBV7-2 to TRBJ2-3; TRBD2 matches 8 bases. V was pared by 5 bases and J by 2 bases, with 6 bases of the junction left unmatched. This CDR3 comprises 15 residues. Germline V CDR1 and CDR2: SGHTA, FQGNSA. In DNA form, the CDR3 reads TGTGCCAGCAGCCCCTGGCGGGGGGACACAGATACGCAGTATTTT. Translated, it gives CASSPWRGDTDTQYF.

The chain is built from TRBV5-6 and TRBJ1-2; 8 bases line up with TRBD1. The CDR3 loop spans 15 amino acids. Germline loops: CDR1 SGHDT, CDR2 YYEEEE. Unmatched junction bases numbered 8, after V lost 0 bases and J lost 7 bases. The CDR3 nucleotides read TGTGCCAGCAGCTTGGCCCCAGGGGGCGTCTCTGGCTACACCTTC. It codes for CASSLAPGGVSGYTF.

V and J are TRBV7-9 and TRBJ1-4; 10 bases match TRBD1. The V and J ends lost 6 bases and 8 bases, in that order; junction bases with no gene match: 9. CDR3 length equals 15 residues. Per the germline V gene, CDR1 is SEHNR and CDR2 is FQNEAQ (reference sequence). CDR3 sequence reads: CASSTDRGRTEKLFF. The CDR3 DNA reads TGTGCCAGCAGTACCGACAGGGGGCGAACCGAAAAACTGTTTTTT.

This clone has more than one count but fewer than ten. The gene calls are TRBV6-5 and TRBJ1-2; 7 nucleotides match TRBD1. Germline lookup yields CDR1 MNHEY and CDR2 SVGAGI. The CDR3 has 13 amino acids. Losses at the gene ends were 6 bases for V and 1 base for J; bases not matched to a gene: 2. The CDR3 protein is CASRRQGNYGYTF. Written as DNA, the CDR3 is TGTGCCAGCAGAAGACAGGGTAACTATGGCTACACCTTC.

CDR3 sequence: CASSLPGGLAGVETQYF. CDR3 sequence (DNA): TGTGCCAGCAGCCTTCCCGGAGGGCTAGCGGGAGTAGAGACCCAGTACTTC. The V and J genes are TRBV9 and TRBJ2-5, with TRBD2 matching over 10 bases. The CDR3 has 17 residues. Trimming at V came to 4 bases and at J to 4 bases, leaving 13 bases not matched to a gene. Germline V CDR1 and CDR2: SGDLS, YYNGEE.